The 18 T cell receptor beta chains given below trace back to one sample, sequenced in a study of blood T cell repertoires in COVID-19. TCRdb's copy holds only in-frame clones and misses some; the assay was immunoSEQ multiplex PCR. The sample shows over 250,000 clones, approximately 91% of them seen only once. Sequencing used peripheral blood. These receptors all stem from a man aged 45-65 years with acute or convalescent COVID-19.

The chain has TRBV14 and TRBJ1-2; D is ambiguous. This CDR3 has 15 amino acids. Germline V gene data show CDR1 as SGHDN and CDR2 as FVKESK. The V end was cut by 2 bases, the J end by 4 bases, with 14 bases between. Here the CDR3 reads CASSQRAQPIYGYTF. DNA of the CDR3: TGTGCCAGCAGCCAAAGAGCACAGCCAATCTATGGCTACACCTTC.

The chain uses TRBV9 and TRBJ1-4, with a possible D match to TRBD1 (6 bases). The length of the CDR3 is 17 residues. V gave up 0 bases and J gave up 6 bases, with 18 bases separating them. CDR1 SGDLS and CDR2 YYNGEE come from the germline V gene. CDR3 in amino acids: CASSVAGPGGGDEKLFF. CDR3 DNA sequence: TGTGCCAGCAGCGTAGCAGGTCCGGGGGGCGGGGATGAAAAACTGTTTTTT.

The chain joins TRBV12-3 or TRBV12-4 to TRBJ1-5; TRBD1 matches at 8 bases. The V segment lost 5 bases and the J segment 7 bases; nucleotides outside the gene matches: 4. The CDR3 has 13 residues. The CDR3 protein is CASSQDREQPQHF. CDR3 bases: TGTGCCAGCAGTCAGGACAGGGAACAGCCCCAGCATTTT.

This clone was recorded only once. The rearrangement joins TRBV7-9 to TRBJ2-7; 8 nucleotides agree with TRBD2. Germline lookup yields CDR1 SEHNR and CDR2 FQNEAQ (reference sequence). The CDR3 loop spans 15 amino acids. V lost 4 bases and J lost 3; bases outside the gene matches: 8. The CDR3 nucleotides read TGTGCCAGCAGCTCACCAAGCGGGGGCGACTACGAGCAGTACTTC. This sequence encodes CASSSPSGGDYEQYF.

The chain has TRBV7-3 and TRBJ2-3; weak D call: TRBD2 (6 bases). CDR3 length: 17 amino acids. Germline loops: CDR1 SGHTA, CDR2 FQGTGA. Between the trimmed V and J ends, which lost 1 base and 1 base, there was a span of 15 bases. In nucleotides, the CDR3 is TGTGCCAGCAGCTTAATGGAATTCGGAGGGGGCACAGATACGCAGTATTTT. Amino acids: CASSLMEFGGGTDTQYF.

This chain joins TRBV5-1 and TRBJ1-5; D gene ambiguous. Trimming stripped 0 bases from V and 6 bases from J, with 10 bases between. CDR3 length equals 14 residues. The germline gives CDR1 SGHRS, CDR2 YFSETQ. CDR3 amino acids: CASSLDRGGQPQHF. CDR3 nucleotides: TGCGCCAGCAGCTTGGACCGAGGAGGTCAGCCCCAGCATTTT.

The rearrangement links TRBV3-1 (or the pseudogene TRBV3-2) to TRBJ1-6; perhaps TRBD1 as D (5 bases). V was clipped by 3 bases and J by 9 bases, with 12 bases between them. Germline-derived CDR1 and CDR2 are LGHDT and YNNKEL (reference sequence). This CDR3 has 14 residues. The CDR3 DNA reads TGTGCCAGCAGCCAGGGACTAACTACTTCACCCCTCCACTTT. Encoded protein: CASSQGLTTSPLHF.

This clone was detected once. This chain joins TRBV2 and TRBJ2-7; a weak D match, TRBD1 (6 bases). V lost 8 bases, J lost 0 bases, and 14 bases lay in between. Per germline, CDR1 SNHLY and CDR2 FYNNEI. The CDR3 contains 14 residues. The CDR3 DNA reads as TGTGCCAGCCTACAAGGACAGTCCTCCTACGAGCAGTACTTC. Encoded protein: CASLQGQSSYEQYF. Full variable domain (missing parts from reference TRBV2 and TRBJ2-7): EPEVTQTPSHQVTQMGQEVILRCVPISNHLYFYWYRQILGQKVEFLVSFYNNEISEKSEIFDDQFSVERPDGSNFTLKIRSTKLEDSAMYFCASLQGQSSYEQYFGPGTRLTVT.

The chain links TRBV18 to TRBJ2-7, with 8 bases aligning to TRBD1. The germline V gene has CDR1 KGHSH and CDR2 LQKENI. Losses at the gene ends were 0 bases for V and 6 bases for J; bases not matched to a gene: 4. The CDR3 runs to 14 residues. CDR3: CASSPPGTGTEQYF. In DNA form, the CDR3 reads TGTGCCAGCTCACCACCCGGGACAGGCACCGAGCAGTACTTC.

V and J are TRBV7-9 and TRBJ2-4; D may be TRBD1 (6 bases). The CDR3 runs 13 residues. The V and J ends lost 1 base and 11 bases respectively, with 12 bases between them. From germline, CDR1 is SEHNR and CDR2 FQNEAQ (reference sequence). The CDR3 DNA reads as TGTGCCAGCAGCTTAGAGGGGGAGTCCGTTCAGTACTTC. Protein: CASSLEGESVQYF. The entire variable domain, with the rest obtained from reference TRBV7-9 and TRBJ2-4, is as follows: DTGVSQNPRHKITKRGQNVTFRCDPISEHNRLYWYRQTLGQGPEFLTYFQNEAQLEKSRLLSDRFSAERPKGSFSTLEIQRTEQGDSAMYLCASSLEGESVQYFGAGTRLSVL.

V and J are TRBV18 and TRBJ2-7, with no clear D. Germline V gene lookup returns CDR1 KGHSH and CDR2 LQKENI. Trimming stripped 3 bases from V and 3 bases from J, with 9 bases between. There are 13 residues in the CDR3. The CDR3 DNA reads TGTGCCAGCTCACCGAACAGCCACTACGAGCAGTACTTC. This codes for CASSPNSHYEQYF.

This clone has only a few counts. Other DNA sequences in this sample translate to the same CDR3. V is TRBV9 and J is TRBJ2-1; 7 bases align to TRBD2. V trimming: 2 bases; J trimming: 5 bases; junction bases outside the gene matches: 4. The CDR3 runs 14 residues. The germline CDR1 and CDR2 sequences are SGDLS and YYNGEE. The CDR3 sequence: CASSVGLGNNEQFF. DNA for the CDR3: TGTGCCAGCAGCGTCGGACTAGGGAACAATGAGCAGTTCTTC.

This chain connects TRBV19 to TRBJ1-5; D is unclear. V was pared by 8 bases and J by 2 bases, with 16 bases between. The CDR3 runs to 15 residues. Per germline, CDR1 LNHDA and CDR2 SQIVND (reference sequence). The CDR3: CASRMETWGNQPQHF. CDR3 sequence (DNA): TGTGCCAGTCGAATGGAGACTTGGGGCAATCAGCCCCAGCATTTT.

The gene calls are TRBV7-9 and TRBJ1-1; D unclear. Germline CDR1 and CDR2: SEHNR and FQNEAQ (reference sequence). The CDR3 covers 13 residues. The germline V and J ends were trimmed by 2 bases and 2 bases, with 6 bases remaining between them. As DNA, the CDR3 is TGTGCCAGCAGCTTATTAACAAACACTGAAGCTTTCTTT. Its protein product is CASSLLTNTEAFF.

Turning to this clone: The sample contains more than one DNA sequence encoding this CDR3. The chain carries TRBV3-1 (or the pseudogene TRBV3-2) and TRBJ1-2; D uncertain. Germline loops: CDR1 LGHDT, CDR2 YNNKEL (reference sequence). The germline V and J ends were trimmed by 1 base and 2 bases, with 5 bases remaining between them. The length of the CDR3 is 13 residues. The CDR3 region has the DNA TGTGCCAGCAGCCAAGGGCAGAACTATGGCTACACCTTC. Encoded protein: CASSQGQNYGYTF.

This sequence joins TRBV11-1 and TRBJ1-1; perhaps TRBD1 as D (6 bases). CDR1 and CDR2 (germline): SGHAT, FQDESV (reference sequence). Trimming took 0 bases from V and 2 from J, leaving 10 bases between them. The CDR3 spans 15 residues. CDR3 nucleotide sequence: TGTGCCAGCAGCTTAGCCCGGACAGCAAACACTGAAGCTTTCTTT. This encodes CASSLARTANTEAFF.

The chain uses TRBV7-3 and TRBJ1-1; 11 nucleotides match TRBD1. The CDR3 extends over 15 amino acids. The germline gives CDR1 SGHTA, CDR2 FQGTGA. V was pared by 5 bases and J by 9 bases, with 11 bases of the junction left unmatched. The CDR3 DNA reads TGTGCCAGCAGCGTCGGGACAGGGGGTCGTGGGAAAGCTTTCTTT. This translates into CASSVGTGGRGKAFF.

This chain uses TRBV18 with TRBJ1-6; D is unresolved. In germline, CDR1 is KGHSH, CDR2 LQKENI. Trimming removed 3 bases from V and 8 bases from J, with 8 bases in between. The CDR3 runs 13 residues. The CDR3 nucleotides read TGTGCCAGCTCACCTCAGAGGGATTCACCCCTCCACTTT. Protein product: CASSPQRDSPLHF.